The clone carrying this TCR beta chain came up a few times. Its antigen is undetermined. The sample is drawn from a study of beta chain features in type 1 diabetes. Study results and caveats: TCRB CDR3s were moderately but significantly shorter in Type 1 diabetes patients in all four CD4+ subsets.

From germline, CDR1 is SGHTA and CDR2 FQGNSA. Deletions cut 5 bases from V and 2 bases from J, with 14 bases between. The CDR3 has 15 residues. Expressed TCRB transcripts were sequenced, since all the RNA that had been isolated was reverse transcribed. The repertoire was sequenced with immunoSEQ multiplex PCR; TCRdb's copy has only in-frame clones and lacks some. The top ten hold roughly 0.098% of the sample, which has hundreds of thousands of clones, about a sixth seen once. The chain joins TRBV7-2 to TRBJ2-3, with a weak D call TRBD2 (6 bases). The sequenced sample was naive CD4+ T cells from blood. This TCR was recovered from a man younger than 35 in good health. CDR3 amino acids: CASSIRRGLTDTQYF. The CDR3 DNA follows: TGTGCCAGCAGCATCAGACGGGGACTCACAGATACGCAGTATTTT.